This entry describes one T cell receptor beta chain. Its antigen remains unknown. This sample is part of a study of T cell responses to AZD1222 COVID-19 vaccine. About the research overall: Samples with a second dose at about 4 or about 12 weeks were pooled together.

This CDR3 is 18 amino acids long. J was trimmed by 2 bases and V by 5 bases; bases with no gene match: 15. The germline V gene has CDR1 MNHEY and CDR2 SVGEGT. Regarding the study as a whole: The CD4 TCRs associated with vaccination extended across spike and predominated at 160-218 and 743-854. Just a handful of AZD1222 recipients were seropositive at baseline.

The assay was immunoSEQ multiplex PCR, and TCRdb's table has in-frame clones only and misses some. Seen here are about 94,000 clones, nearly 90% observed once, and the top ten hold about 8.4%. The J gene is TRBJ1-5, the V gene TRBV6-2 or TRBV6-3; 7 bases agree with TRBD1. The TCR originated in an adult in good health. This material consisted of peripheral blood, taken on day 0 of AZD1222 vaccination. The chain's CDR3 is CASSGGTAGDVRNQPQHF. As DNA, the CDR3 is TGTGCCAGCAGTGGTGGGACAGCTGGGGATGTACGCAATCAGCCCCAGCATTTT.